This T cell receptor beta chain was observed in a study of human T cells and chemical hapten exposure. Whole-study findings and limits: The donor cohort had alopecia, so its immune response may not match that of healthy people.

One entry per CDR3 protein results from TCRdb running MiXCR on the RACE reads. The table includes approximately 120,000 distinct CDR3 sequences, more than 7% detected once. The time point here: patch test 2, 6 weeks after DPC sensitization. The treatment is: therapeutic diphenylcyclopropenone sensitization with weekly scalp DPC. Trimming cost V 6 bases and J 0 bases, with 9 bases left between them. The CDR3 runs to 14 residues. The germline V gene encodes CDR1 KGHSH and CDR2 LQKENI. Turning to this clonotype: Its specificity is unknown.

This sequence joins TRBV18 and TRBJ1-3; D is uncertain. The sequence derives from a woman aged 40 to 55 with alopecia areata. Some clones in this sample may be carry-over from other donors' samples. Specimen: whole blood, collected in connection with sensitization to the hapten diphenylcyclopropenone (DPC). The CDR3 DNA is TGTGCCAGCTCGCCAACGGACTCTGGAAACACCATATATTTT. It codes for CASSPTDSGNTIYF.